These T cell receptor beta chains were read from a single sample in a study of T cell responses to AZD1222 COVID-19 vaccine. Measured with immunoSEQ multiplex PCR; TCRdb has only the in-frame clones, and not every one. The data contain about 120,000 clones, roughly 90% of them singletons. Sequencing used peripheral blood, obtained on day 0 of AZD1222 vaccination. Receptors were obtained from an adult in good health. CDR3s include the opening cysteine and the closing phenylalanine or tryptophan. D genes are given only for firm matches. Some rows have no size entry. The others give once, few or many, or a class for an expanded clone.

d_call: -
j_call: TRBJ1-1
v_call: TRBV6-2/TRBV6-3
clone_size: -
cdr3_nt: TGTGCCAGCAGCTCCAGGGTTATGGCCACTGAAGCTTTCTTT
cdr3_aa: CASSSRVMATEAFF

d_call: -
j_call: TRBJ2-5
v_call: TRBV2
clone_size: -
cdr3_nt: TGTGCCAGCAGTTCGGTCGGACGGCAAGAGACCCAGTACTTC
cdr3_aa: CASSSVGRQETQYF

d_call: TRBD1
j_call: TRBJ1-2
v_call: TRBV6-4
clone_size: -
cdr3_nt: TGTGCCAGCAGTGGGACAGGGGGAAAGTATGGCTACACCTTC
cdr3_aa: CASSGTGGKYGYTF

d_call: -
j_call: TRBJ1-4
v_call: TRBV5-5
clone_size: -
cdr3_nt: TGTGCCAGCAGCTTTATGCGTCAGTCGGGAGGTCATCTGTTTTTT
cdr3_aa: CASSFMRQSGGHLFF

d_call: -
j_call: TRBJ1-4
v_call: TRBV4-1
clone_size: once
cdr3_nt: TGCGCCAGCAGCTTATCTGGGGGGTCGAAGGAAAAACTGTTTTTT
cdr3_aa: CASSLSGGSKEKLFF

d_call: TRBD1
j_call: TRBJ1-3
v_call: TRBV3-1/TRBV3-2
clone_size: -
cdr3_nt: TGTGCCAGCAGCCCCCCGGGACAGACTGGAAACACCATATATTTT
cdr3_aa: CASSPPGQTGNTIYF

d_call: TRBD2
j_call: TRBJ2-1
v_call: TRBV4-2
clone_size: -
cdr3_nt: TGTGCCAGCAGCCAAGCACTCCTAGCGGGGGGGCTGAATGAGCAGTTCTTC
cdr3_aa: CASSQALLAGGLNEQFF

d_call: -
j_call: TRBJ1-1
v_call: TRBV4-1
clone_size: -
cdr3_nt: TGCGCCAGCAGCCAAGATGGTGGGATAATTGAAGCTTTCTTT
cdr3_aa: CASSQDGGIIEAFF

d_call: -
j_call: TRBJ1-1
v_call: TRBV10-3
clone_size: few
cdr3_nt: TGTGCCATCAGTGTGGGCCCAAGGGCTTTCTTT
cdr3_aa: CAISVGPRAFF

d_call: -
j_call: TRBJ1-2
v_call: TRBV7-3
clone_size: -
cdr3_nt: TGTGCCAGCAGCTTAAGCCCGGGGCAGGGTATCTATGGCTACACCTTC
cdr3_aa: CASSLSPGQGIYGYTF

d_call: -
j_call: TRBJ1-2
v_call: TRBV5-1
clone_size: -
cdr3_nt: TGCGCCAGCAGCCGGGATGGCTCCTCTAACTATGGCTACACCTTC
cdr3_aa: CASSRDGSSNYGYTF

d_call: TRBD1
j_call: TRBJ2-7
v_call: TRBV4-1
clone_size: -
cdr3_nt: TGCGCCAGCAGCCAACCGGGACAGTTCTACGAGCAGTACTTC
cdr3_aa: CASSQPGQFYEQYF

d_call: TRBD1
j_call: TRBJ1-1
v_call: TRBV11-2
clone_size: once
cdr3_nt: TGTGCCAGCAGCCGGGGACAGCTGAACACTGAAGCTTTCTTT
cdr3_aa: CASSRGQLNTEAFF

d_call: -
j_call: TRBJ2-2
v_call: TRBV6-6
clone_size: few
cdr3_nt: TGTGCCAGCAGTCGACCAGGATTGGGGGCCTCGGCCGGGGAGCTGTTTTTT
cdr3_aa: CASSRPGLGASAGELFF

d_call: -
j_call: TRBJ2-5
v_call: TRBV11-2
clone_size: -
cdr3_nt: TGTGCCAGCAGCTCTATGGGAATCCAAGAGACCCAGTACTTC
cdr3_aa: CASSSMGIQETQYF

d_call: -
j_call: TRBJ1-5
v_call: TRBV6-2/TRBV6-3
clone_size: -
cdr3_nt: TGTGCCAGCAGTTATTTTGGACTGATCAGGCAGCCCCAGCATTTT
cdr3_aa: CASSYFGLIRQPQHF

d_call: -
j_call: TRBJ2-7
v_call: TRBV4-3
clone_size: once
cdr3_nt: TGCGCCAGCAGCCAAGAGGGCAGGGGTGGCTACGAGCAGTACTTC
cdr3_aa: CASSQEGRGGYEQYF

d_call: TRBD1
j_call: TRBJ1-2
v_call: TRBV5-1
clone_size: -
cdr3_nt: TGCGCCAGCAGCAACGGACAGGGCAATGGCTACACCTTC
cdr3_aa: CASSNGQGNGYTF